The rows below give T cell receptor beta chains drawn from one sample of a study of response to subunit inactivated influenza vaccine. TCRdb used MiXCR to reprocess the RT-PCR reads, holding one entry per CDR3 protein. The sample carries roughly 500,000 distinct CDR3 sequences, approximately 24% recorded once. The specimen comprised CD4+ T cells sorted from PBMCs, sampled around 5 days after vaccination. These receptors all come from a man between 45 and 60 years old who received an inactivated influenza vaccine. CDR3s include the opening cysteine and the closing phenylalanine or tryptophan. Each record gives: D gene, J gene, V gene, CDR3 length, clone size, CDR3 protein, CDR3 DNA. D genes are given only for firm matches. Expanded clones are given a class, and other clones once, few, many or no size at all.

d_call: TRBD1
j_call: TRBJ2-1
v_call: TRBV20-1
cdr3_length: 14
clone_size: few
cdr3_aa: CSATGTGAYNEQFF
cdr3_nt: TGCAGTGCCACCGGGACAGGGGCCTACAATGAGCAGTTCTTC

d_call: NA
j_call: TRBJ2-3
v_call: TRBV15
cdr3_length: 14
clone_size: few
cdr3_aa: CATSRDPSTDTQYF
cdr3_nt: TGTGCCACCAGCAGAGATCCGAGCACAGATACGCAGTATTTT

d_call: NA
j_call: TRBJ1-2
v_call: TRBV3-1
cdr3_length: 14
clone_size: few
cdr3_aa: CASSQVKGTYGYTF
cdr3_nt: TGTGCCAGCAGCCAAGTGAAGGGGACCTATGGCTACACCTTC

d_call: NA
j_call: TRBJ2-1
v_call: TRBV20-1
cdr3_length: 16
clone_size: few
cdr3_aa: CSASNPGLASINEQFF
cdr3_nt: TGCAGTGCTAGTAATCCTGGGCTAGCGAGTATCAATGAGCAGTTCTTC

d_call: NA
j_call: TRBJ1-3
v_call: TRBV7-9
cdr3_length: 14
clone_size: few
cdr3_aa: CASSLVGRTNTIYF
cdr3_nt: TGTGCCAGCAGCTTAGTGGGACGGACAAACACCATATATTTT

d_call: NA
j_call: TRBJ1-5
v_call: TRBV6-1
cdr3_length: 14
clone_size: NA
cdr3_aa: CASSPYLGNQPQHF
cdr3_nt: TGTGCCAGCAGTCCCTATTTAGGCAATCAGCCCCAGCATTTT

d_call: NA
j_call: TRBJ2-3
v_call: TRBV11-2
cdr3_length: 13
clone_size: few
cdr3_aa: CASSLGHSGAQYF
cdr3_nt: TGTGCCAGCAGCTTGGGACACTCTGGGGCGCAGTATTTT

d_call: NA
j_call: TRBJ2-7
v_call: TRBV28
cdr3_length: 20
clone_size: NA
cdr3_aa: CASSFDFSGTLRKSYYEQYF
cdr3_nt: TGTGCCAGCAGTTTTGACTTTAGCGGCACCCTACGAAAAAGCTACTACGAGCAGTACTTC

d_call: TRBD1
j_call: TRBJ1-2
v_call: TRBV20-1
cdr3_length: 12
clone_size: NA
cdr3_aa: CSAPGQGRGYTF
cdr3_nt: TGCAGTGCCCCGGGACAGGGCCGTGGTTACACCTTC

d_call: TRBD2
j_call: TRBJ2-3
v_call: TRBV2
cdr3_length: 15
clone_size: few
cdr3_aa: CASSVASGITDTQYF
cdr3_nt: TGTGCCAGCAGTGTAGCTAGCGGGATCACAGATACGCAGTATTTT

d_call: NA
j_call: TRBJ1-1
v_call: TRBV18
cdr3_length: 14
clone_size: few
cdr3_aa: CASSPRQSNTEAFF
cdr3_nt: TGTGCCAGCTCACCTCGACAGTCTAACACTGAAGCTTTCTTT

d_call: NA
j_call: TRBJ2-7
v_call: TRBV27
cdr3_length: 15
clone_size: few
cdr3_aa: CASSPGVGATYEQYF
cdr3_nt: TGTGCCAGCAGTCCTGGGGTGGGGGCCACCTACGAGCAGTACTTC

d_call: TRBD1
j_call: TRBJ2-5
v_call: TRBV7-2
cdr3_length: 15
clone_size: NA
cdr3_aa: CASSLRTGAQETQYF
cdr3_nt: TGTGCCAGCAGCTTGCGGACAGGGGCGCAGGAGACCCAGTACTTC

d_call: NA
j_call: TRBJ1-1
v_call: TRBV12-3/TRBV12-4
cdr3_length: 14
clone_size: few
cdr3_aa: CASSLPGFGTEAFF
cdr3_nt: TGTGCCAGCAGTTTACCTGGGTTCGGCACTGAAGCTTTCTTT

d_call: TRBD1
j_call: TRBJ2-3
v_call: TRBV15
cdr3_length: 15
clone_size: NA
cdr3_aa: CATSRGQGASDTQYF
cdr3_nt: TGTGCCACCAGCAGAGGACAGGGGGCGTCAGATACGCAGTATTTT

d_call: TRBD2
j_call: TRBJ2-3
v_call: TRBV20-1
cdr3_length: 13
clone_size: NA
cdr3_aa: CSAHSGRLDTQYF
cdr3_nt: TGCAGTGCTCATAGCGGGAGGCTGGATACGCAGTATTTT

d_call: NA
j_call: TRBJ2-3
v_call: TRBV2
cdr3_length: 17
clone_size: NA
cdr3_aa: CASSDEGGERSTDTQYF
cdr3_nt: TGTGCCAGCAGTGATGAGGGGGGAGAAAGGAGCACAGATACGCAGTATTTT

d_call: NA
j_call: TRBJ2-5
v_call: TRBV20-1
cdr3_length: 13
clone_size: many
cdr3_aa: CSAQGGVGETQYF
cdr3_nt: TGCAGTGCTCAGGGGGGCGTGGGGGAGACCCAGTACTTC